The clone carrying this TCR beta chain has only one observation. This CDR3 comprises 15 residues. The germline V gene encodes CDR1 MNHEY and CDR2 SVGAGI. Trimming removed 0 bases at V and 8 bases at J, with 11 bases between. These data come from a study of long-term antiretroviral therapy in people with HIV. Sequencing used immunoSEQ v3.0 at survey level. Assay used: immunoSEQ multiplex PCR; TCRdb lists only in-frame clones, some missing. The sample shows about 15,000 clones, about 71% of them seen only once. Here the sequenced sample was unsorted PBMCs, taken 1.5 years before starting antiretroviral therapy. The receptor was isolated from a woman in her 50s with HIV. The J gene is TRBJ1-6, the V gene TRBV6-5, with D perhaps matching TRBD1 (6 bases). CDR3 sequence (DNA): TGTGCCAGCAGTTACTCTAGGGGGAGGGATTCACCCCTCCACTTT. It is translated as CASSYSRGRDSPLHF.